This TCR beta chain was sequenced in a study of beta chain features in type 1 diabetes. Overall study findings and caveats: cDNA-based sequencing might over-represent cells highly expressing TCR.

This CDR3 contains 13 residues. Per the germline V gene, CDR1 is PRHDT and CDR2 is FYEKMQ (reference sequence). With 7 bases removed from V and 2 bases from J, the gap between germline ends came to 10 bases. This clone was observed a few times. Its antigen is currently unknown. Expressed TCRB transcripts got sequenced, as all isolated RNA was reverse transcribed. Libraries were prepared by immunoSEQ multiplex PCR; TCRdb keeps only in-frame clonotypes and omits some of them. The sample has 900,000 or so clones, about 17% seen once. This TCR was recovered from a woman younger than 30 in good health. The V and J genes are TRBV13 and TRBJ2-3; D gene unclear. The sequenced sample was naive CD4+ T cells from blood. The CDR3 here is CASKILHTDTQYF. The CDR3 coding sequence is TGTGCCAGCAAGATTTTACACACAGATACGCAGTATTTT.